The source of this T cell receptor beta chain is a study of CD8 T cells in Susac syndrome. This clonotype is a singleton in its sample. RNA amounts of roughly 0.45 to 1 ug underwent reverse transcription with random hexamers. TCRdb itself ran the immunoSEQ multiplex PCR reads through MiXCR, one entry per CDR3 protein. The table shows about 300,000 distinct CDR3 sequences, with around nine tenths occurring only once. Negative isolation yielded CD4+ and CD8+ T cells, and FACS enriched TEMRA cells. Trimming took 6 bases from V and 0 from J; bases not matched to a gene: 13. The CDR3 is made up of 17 amino acids. Germline loops: CDR1 SQVTM, CDR2 ANQGSEA.

The sequenced sample was CD8+ T cells from PBMCs. The origin of this receptor is a human donor with multiple sclerosis. The chain uses TRBV29-1 and TRBJ2-1; 8 bases match TRBD2. The DNA for the CDR3 is TGCAGCGTGGAGGGGGGACTAGGGAAAGGCTCCTACAATGAGCAGTTCTTC. Its protein product is CSVEGGLGKGSYNEQFF.